This T cell receptor (beta chain) derives from a study of vaccination effects on CD4 cells after COVID-19. Study-level findings and limits: Cross-reactivity with common cold coronaviruses was shown by only 1 of 255 vaccine-induced clones in healthy vaccinees.

This table comes from immunoSEQ multiplex PCR, and its TCRdb copy is limited to in-frame clones, with some not included. The profile covers about 65,000 clones, with around 76% appearing a single time and approximately 2.6% taken by the ten largest. With the ViraFEST assay, the study expanded antigen-specific CD4+ T cells using viral peptide pools, then sequenced them. Following an approximately ten-day culture, CD4+ T cells were purified. Vaccine recipients, nucleocapsid antibody negative, had no prior SARS-CoV-2 infection. Cultures of under 2.5 million PBMC per well contained roughly 9.4 IU/ml IL-2 plus 10 ug/ml peptides. The germline V gene encodes CDR1 LGHNA and CDR2 YSLEER. This CDR3 contains 16 residues. Trimming took off 0 bases at V and 9 bases at J, with 15 bases between the two ends. This clone was recorded once. Its cognate antigen is unknown.

Specimen: CD4+ T cells from PBMCs cultured with HCoV-NL63 spike peptides, collected before COVID-19 vaccination. The chain joins TRBV4-3 to TRBJ1-6, with D perhaps matching TRBD1 (6 bases). The TCR sequence derives from a human donor who received a COVID-19 vaccine. CDR3 loop: CASSQDLPGASSPLHF. CDR3 nucleotide sequence: TGCGCCAGCAGCCAAGATCTCCCGGGGGCAAGTTCACCCCTCCACTTT.